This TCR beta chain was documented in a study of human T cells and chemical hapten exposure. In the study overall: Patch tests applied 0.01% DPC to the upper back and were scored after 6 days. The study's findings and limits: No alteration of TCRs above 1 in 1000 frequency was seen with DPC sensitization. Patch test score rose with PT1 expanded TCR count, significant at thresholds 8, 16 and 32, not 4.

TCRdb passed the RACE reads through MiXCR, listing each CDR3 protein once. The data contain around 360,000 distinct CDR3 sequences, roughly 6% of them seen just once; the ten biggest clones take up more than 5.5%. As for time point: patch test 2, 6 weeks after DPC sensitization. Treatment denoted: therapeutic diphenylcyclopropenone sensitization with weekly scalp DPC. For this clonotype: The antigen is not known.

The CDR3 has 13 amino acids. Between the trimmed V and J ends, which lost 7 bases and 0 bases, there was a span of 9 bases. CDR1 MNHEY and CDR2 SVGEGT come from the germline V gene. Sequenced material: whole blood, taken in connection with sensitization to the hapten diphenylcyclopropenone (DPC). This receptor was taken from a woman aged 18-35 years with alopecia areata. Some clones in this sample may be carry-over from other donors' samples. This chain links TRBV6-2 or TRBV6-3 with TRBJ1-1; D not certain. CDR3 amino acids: CASNRPMNTEAFF. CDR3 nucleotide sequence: TGTGCCAGCAATCGACCCATGAACACTGAAGCTTTCTTT.